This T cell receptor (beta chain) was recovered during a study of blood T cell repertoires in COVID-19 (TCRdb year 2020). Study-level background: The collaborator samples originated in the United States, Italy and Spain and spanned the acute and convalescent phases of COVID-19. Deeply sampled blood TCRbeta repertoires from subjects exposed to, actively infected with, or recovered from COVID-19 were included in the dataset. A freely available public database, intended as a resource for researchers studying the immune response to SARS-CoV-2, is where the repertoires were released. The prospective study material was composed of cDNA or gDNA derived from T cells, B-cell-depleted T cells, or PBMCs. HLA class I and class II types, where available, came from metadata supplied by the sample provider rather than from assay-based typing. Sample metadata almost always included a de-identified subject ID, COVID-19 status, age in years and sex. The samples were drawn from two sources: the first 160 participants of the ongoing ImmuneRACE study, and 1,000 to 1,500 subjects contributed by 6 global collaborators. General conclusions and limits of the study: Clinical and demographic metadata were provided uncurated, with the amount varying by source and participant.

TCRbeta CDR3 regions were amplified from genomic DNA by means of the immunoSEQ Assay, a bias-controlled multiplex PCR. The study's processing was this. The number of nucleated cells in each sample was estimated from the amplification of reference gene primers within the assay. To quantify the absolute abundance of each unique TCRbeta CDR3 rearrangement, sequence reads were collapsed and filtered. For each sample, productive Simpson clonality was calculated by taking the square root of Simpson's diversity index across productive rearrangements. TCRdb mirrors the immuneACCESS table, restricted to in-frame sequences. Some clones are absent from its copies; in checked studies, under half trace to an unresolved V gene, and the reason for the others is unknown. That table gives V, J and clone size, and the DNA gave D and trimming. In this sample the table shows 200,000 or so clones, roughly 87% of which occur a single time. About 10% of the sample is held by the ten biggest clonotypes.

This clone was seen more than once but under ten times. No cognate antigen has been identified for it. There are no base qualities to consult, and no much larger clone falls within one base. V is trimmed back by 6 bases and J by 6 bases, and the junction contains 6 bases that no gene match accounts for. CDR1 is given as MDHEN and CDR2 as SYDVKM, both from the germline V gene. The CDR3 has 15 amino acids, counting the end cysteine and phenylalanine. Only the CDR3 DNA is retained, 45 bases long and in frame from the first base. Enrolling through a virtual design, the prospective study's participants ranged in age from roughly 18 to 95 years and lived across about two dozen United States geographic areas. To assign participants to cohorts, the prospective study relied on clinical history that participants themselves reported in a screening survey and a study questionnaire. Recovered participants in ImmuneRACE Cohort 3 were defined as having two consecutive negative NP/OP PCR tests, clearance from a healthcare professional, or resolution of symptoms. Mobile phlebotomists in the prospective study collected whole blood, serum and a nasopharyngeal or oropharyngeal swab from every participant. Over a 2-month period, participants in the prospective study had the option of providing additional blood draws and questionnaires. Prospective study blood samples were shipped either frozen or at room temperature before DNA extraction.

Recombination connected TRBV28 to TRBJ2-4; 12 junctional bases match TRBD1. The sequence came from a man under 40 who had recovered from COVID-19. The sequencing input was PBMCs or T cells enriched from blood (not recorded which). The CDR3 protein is CASSSGTGGRNIQYF. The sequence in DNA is TGTGCCAGCAGCTCCGGGACAGGGGGCAGAAACATTCAGTACTTC.